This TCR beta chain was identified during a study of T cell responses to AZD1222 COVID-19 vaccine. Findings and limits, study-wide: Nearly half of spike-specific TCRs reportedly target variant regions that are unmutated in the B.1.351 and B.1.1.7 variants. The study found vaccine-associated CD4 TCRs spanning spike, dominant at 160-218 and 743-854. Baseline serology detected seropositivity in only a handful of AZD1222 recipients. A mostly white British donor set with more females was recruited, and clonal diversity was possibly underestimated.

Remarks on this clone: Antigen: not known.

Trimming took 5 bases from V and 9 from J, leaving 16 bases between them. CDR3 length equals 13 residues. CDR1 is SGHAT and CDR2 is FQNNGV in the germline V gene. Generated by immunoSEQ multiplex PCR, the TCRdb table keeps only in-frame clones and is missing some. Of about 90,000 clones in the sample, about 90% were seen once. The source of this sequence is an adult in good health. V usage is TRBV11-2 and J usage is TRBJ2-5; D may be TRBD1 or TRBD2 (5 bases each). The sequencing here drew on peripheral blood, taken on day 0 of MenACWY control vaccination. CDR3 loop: CASSLSRVGAQYF. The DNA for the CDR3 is TGTGCCAGCAGCCTCTCCAGGGTCGGGGCCCAGTACTTC. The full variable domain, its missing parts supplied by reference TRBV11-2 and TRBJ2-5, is EAGVAQSPRYKIIEKRQSVAFWCNPISGHATLYWYQQILGQGPKLLIQFQNNGVVDDSQLPKDRFSAERLKGVDSTLKIQPAKLEDSAVYLCASSLSRVGAQYFGPGTRLLVL.